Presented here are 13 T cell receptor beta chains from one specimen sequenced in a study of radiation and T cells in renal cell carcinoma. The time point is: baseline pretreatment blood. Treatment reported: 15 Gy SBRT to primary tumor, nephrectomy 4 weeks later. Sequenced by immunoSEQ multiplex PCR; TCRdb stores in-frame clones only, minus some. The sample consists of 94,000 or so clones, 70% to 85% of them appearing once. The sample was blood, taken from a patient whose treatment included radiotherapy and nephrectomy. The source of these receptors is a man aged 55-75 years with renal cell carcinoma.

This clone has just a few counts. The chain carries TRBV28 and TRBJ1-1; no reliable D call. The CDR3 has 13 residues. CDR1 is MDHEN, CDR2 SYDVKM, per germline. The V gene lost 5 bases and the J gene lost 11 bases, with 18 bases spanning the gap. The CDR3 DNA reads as TGTGCCAGCAGTCCACCTCAACCTTTTCATGCTTTCTTT. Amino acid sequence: CASSPPQPFHAFF. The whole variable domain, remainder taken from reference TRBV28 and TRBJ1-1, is DVKVTQSSRYLVKRTGEKVFLECVQDMDHENMFWYRQDPGLGLRLIYFSYDVKMKEKGDIPEGYSVSREKKERFSLILESASTNQTSMYLCASSPPQPFHAFFGQGTRLTVV.

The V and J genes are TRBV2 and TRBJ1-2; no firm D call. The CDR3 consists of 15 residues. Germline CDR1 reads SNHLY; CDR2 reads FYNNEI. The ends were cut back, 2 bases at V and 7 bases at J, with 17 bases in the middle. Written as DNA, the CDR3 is TGTGCCAGCAGTGAACTAACGGACTCTTTGGCTGGCTACACCTTC. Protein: CASSELTDSLAGYTF.

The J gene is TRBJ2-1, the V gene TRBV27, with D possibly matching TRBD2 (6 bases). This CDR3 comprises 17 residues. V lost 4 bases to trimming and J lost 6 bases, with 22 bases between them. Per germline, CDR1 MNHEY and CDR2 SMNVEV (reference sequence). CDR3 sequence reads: CASSSRPTSVSVNEQFF. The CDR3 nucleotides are TGTGCCAGCAGTTCCCGCCCGACTAGTGTGTCAGTCAATGAGCAGTTCTTC.

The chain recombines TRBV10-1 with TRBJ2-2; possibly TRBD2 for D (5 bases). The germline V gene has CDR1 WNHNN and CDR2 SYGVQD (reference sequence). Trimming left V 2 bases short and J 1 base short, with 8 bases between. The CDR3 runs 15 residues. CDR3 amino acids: CASSERGLNTGELFF. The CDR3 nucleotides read TGCGCCAGCAGTGAGCGGGGTTTGAACACCGGGGAGCTGTTTTTT.

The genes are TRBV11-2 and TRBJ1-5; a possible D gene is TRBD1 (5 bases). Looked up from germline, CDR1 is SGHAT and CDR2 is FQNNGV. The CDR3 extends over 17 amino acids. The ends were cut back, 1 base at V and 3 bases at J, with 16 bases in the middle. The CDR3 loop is CASSLGGGRTSNQPQHF. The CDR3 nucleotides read TGTGCCAGCAGCTTAGGCGGGGGACGGACTTCCAATCAGCCCCAGCATTTT.

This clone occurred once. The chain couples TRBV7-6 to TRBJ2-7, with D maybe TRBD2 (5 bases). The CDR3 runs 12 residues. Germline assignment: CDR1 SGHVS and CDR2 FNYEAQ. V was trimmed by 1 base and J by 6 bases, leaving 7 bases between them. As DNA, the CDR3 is TGTGCCAGCAGCTTAGGAGGGTCCGAGCAGTACTTC. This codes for CASSLGGSEQYF. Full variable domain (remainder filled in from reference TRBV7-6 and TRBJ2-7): GAGVSQSPRYKVTKRGQDVALRCDPISGHVSLYWYRQALGQGPEFLTYFNYEAQQDKSGLPNDRFSAERPEGSISTLTIQRTEQRDSAMYRCASSLGGSEQYFGPGTRLTVT.

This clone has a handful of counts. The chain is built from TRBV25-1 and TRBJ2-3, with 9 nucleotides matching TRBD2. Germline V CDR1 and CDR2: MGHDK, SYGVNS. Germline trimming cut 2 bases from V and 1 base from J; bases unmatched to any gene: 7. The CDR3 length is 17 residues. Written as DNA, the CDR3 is TGTGCCAGCAGTGAAACGACCAGACTAGCGGGCACAGATACGCAGTATTTT. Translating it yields CASSETTRLAGTDTQYF.

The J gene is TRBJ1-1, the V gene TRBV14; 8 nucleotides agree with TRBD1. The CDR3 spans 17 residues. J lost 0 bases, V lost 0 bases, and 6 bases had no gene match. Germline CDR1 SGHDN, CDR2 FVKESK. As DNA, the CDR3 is TGTGCCAGCAGCCAAGACAGGGGGCGCGGGATGAACACTGAAGCTTTCTTT. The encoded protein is CASSQDRGRGMNTEAFF.

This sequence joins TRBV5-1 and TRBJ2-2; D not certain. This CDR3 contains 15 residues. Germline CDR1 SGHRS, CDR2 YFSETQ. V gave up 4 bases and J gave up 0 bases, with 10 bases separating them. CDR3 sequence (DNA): TGCGCCAGCAGCACGGACCGCGCGAACACCGGGGAGCTGTTTTTT. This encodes CASSTDRANTGELFF.

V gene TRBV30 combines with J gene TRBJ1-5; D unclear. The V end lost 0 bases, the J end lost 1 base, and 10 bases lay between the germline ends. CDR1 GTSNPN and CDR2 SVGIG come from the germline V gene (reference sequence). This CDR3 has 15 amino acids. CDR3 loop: CAWSVWGTSNQPQHF. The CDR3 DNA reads TGTGCCTGGAGTGTTTGGGGTACGAGCAATCAGCCCCAGCATTTT.

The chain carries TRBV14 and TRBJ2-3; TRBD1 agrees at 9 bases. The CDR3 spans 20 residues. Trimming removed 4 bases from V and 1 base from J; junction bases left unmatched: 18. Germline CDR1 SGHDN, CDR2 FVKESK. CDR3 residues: CASSPPGQGLVGARTDTQYF. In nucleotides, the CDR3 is TGTGCCAGCAGCCCGCCGGGACAGGGACTGGTGGGAGCCCGCACAGATACGCAGTATTTT.

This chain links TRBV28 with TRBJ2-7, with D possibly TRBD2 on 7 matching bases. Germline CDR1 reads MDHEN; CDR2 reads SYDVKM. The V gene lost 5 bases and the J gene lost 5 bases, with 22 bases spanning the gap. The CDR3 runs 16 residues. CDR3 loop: CASSLLSGGAFNEQYF. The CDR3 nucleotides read TGTGCCAGCAGTCTTCTATCGGGGGGCGCGTTTAACGAGCAGTACTTC.

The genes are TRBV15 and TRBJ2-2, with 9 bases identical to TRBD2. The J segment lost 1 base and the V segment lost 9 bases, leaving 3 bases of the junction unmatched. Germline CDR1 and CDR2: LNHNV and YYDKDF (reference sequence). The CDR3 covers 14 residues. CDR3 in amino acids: CATGTSWNTGELFF. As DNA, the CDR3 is TGTGCCACGGGGACTAGCTGGAACACCGGGGAGCTGTTTTTT.